This T cell receptor (beta chain) was recovered during a study of cytomegalovirus exposure and HLA in healthy donors. Turning to the study itself: Among the 398 genotyped donors, 81% were placed in the Caucasian-associated ancestry cluster.

After removal of 0 bases from V and 2 bases from J, the junction contained 5 bases not matched to a gene. The CDR3 length is 17 residues. CDR1 and CDR2 from the germline V gene are LGHNA and YNFKEQ. PCR employed 60 Vbeta and 13 Jbeta primers. Here immunoSEQ multiplex PCR was the method, and the copy in TCRdb shows in-frame clones only, minus some. Of roughly 100,000 clones listed, around three quarters are singletons. At sampling all donors were nominally healthy, likely with unrecorded immune exposures. Sample: PBMCs. This clonotype was obtained from a man aged 40-49 years in good health and CMV-seronegative. V usage is TRBV4-2 and J usage is TRBJ2-5, with 11 nucleotides matching TRBD2. CDR3 sequence (DNA): TGTGCCAGCAGCCAAGAACTAGCGGGGGTCAATCAAGAGACCCAGTACTTC. This sequence encodes CASSQELAGVNQETQYF.